The subject of this entry is one TCR beta chain. The antigen is undetermined. CDR3 size: 15 residues. CDR1 is SGHRS, CDR2 YFSETQ, per germline. V dropped 4 bases and J dropped 4; count of bases not matched to a gene: 5. Study-wide findings and caveats: Larger-cohort validation covered only one TCR beta V-J rearrangement. Greatest tumor Treg TCR overlap was with tumor naive CD4+ cells.

TCRdb reprocessed the 5' RACE reads with MiXCR, giving one entry per CDR3 protein. The table records about 54,000 distinct CDR3 sequences, 17% of them present only once. The sequence was collected from a female donor with breast cancer. Input material: naive CD4+ T cells sorted from blood. As to subset: naive CD4+ T cells, CD4+CD45RA+CD25-. The V gene is TRBV5-1, the J gene TRBJ2-1, with 10 bases lining up with TRBD1. The CDR3 coding sequence is TGCGCCAGCAGCCCGGACAGGGGGGTGTACAATGAGCAGTTCTTC. Amino acid sequence: CASSPDRGVYNEQFF.